The rows below give T cell receptor beta chains drawn from one sample of a study of shared clonotypes between healthy human individuals. The assay was immunoSEQ multiplex PCR, and TCRdb's table has in-frame clones only and misses some. This sample has some 2 million clones, with roughly 94% found just once. Sequencing input: naive CD8+ T cells sorted from blood. These receptors were collected from a man aged 18 to 30 in good health. The conserved cysteine and the conserved F or W are not part of the CDR3 here. The order of the fields is V gene, J gene, CDR3 length, clone size, CDR3 protein. Clone size, where shown, is once, few, many, or a class for clones that have expanded.

TRBV4-3	TRBJ2-5	13	NA	ASSPGTGTLETQY
TRBV18	TRBJ2-7	13	NA	ASSPLEGTTYEQY
TRBV30	TRBJ1-1	12	NA	AWSVQGVRTEAF
TRBV7-9	TRBJ1-3	14	NA	ASSSSTGATGNTIY
TRBV4-3	TRBJ1-1	14	NA	ASSQDHEGVRGEAF
TRBV9	TRBJ2-1	12	once	ASSVLLEGNEQF
TRBV27	TRBJ2-7	12	NA	ASGLQAFAHEQY
TRBV5-1	TRBJ2-7	13	NA	ASSLDRNPWYEQY
TRBV2	TRBJ2-1	10	NA	ASPGQAHEQF
TRBV15	TRBJ2-7	11	NA	ATSEGSSYEQY
TRBV4-1	TRBJ2-1	12	NA	ASSRQVAYNEQF
TRBV2	TRBJ1-6	13	NA	ASHGRDRDRSPLH
TRBV27	TRBJ2-7	11	NA	ASSSPDTYEQY
TRBV27	TRBJ1-6	11	once	ASSFWRGSPLH
TRBV6-1	TRBJ2-7	11	few	ATQVPSSYEQY
TRBV29-1	TRBJ2-3	12	NA	SVTTSGKTDTQY
TRBV9	TRBJ2-5	12	NA	ASSVGGIEETQY
TRBV2	TRBJ2-1	15	NA	ASSFSGRAETYNEQF
TRBV5-6	TRBJ2-5	12	NA	ASSFPQEGETQY
TRBV10-3	TRBJ2-1	11	NA	AITGVADNEQF
TRBV6-5	TRBJ1-2	11	NA	ASSYDRLSGYT
TRBV5-1	TRBJ2-2	13	NA	ASRTIGENTGELF
TRBV29-1	TRBJ2-2	11	NA	SVGLANTGELF
TRBV19	TRBJ2-7	11	few	ASSMDGSYEQY
TRBV9	TRBJ2-7	12	NA	ASSVGRLSYEQY
TRBV27	TRBJ2-7	11	NA	ASSPFQGYEQY
TRBV10-2	TRBJ2-5	14	NA	ASSDMLTGVGETQY
TRBV27	TRBJ1-5	11	NA	ASSLTSNQPQH
TRBV7-9	TRBJ2-7	11	NA	AIPGGTDYEQY
TRBV6-6	TRBJ2-7	12	NA	ASSSDSLSYEQY
TRBV4-1	TRBJ1-2	17	NA	ASSQGYTAIGSRRGGYT
TRBV4-1	TRBJ2-5	13	NA	ASSQPRGAGETQY
TRBV7-9	TRBJ2-7	12	few	ASSSTSGSYEQY
TRBV6-5	TRBJ2-1	14	NA	ASSYAAGTEIGEQF
TRBV27	TRBJ2-7	15	NA	ASSFLTPSGIPYEQY
TRBV5-4	TRBJ1-2	11	NA	ASSLAEIYGYT
TRBV7-9	TRBJ1-1	15	once	ASSPRDRGVMNTEAF
TRBV27	TRBJ2-7	12	once	ASSILAGNYEQY
TRBV27	TRBJ2-7	12	NA	ASSPTGTGYEQY
TRBV25-1	TRBJ2-5	12	NA	ASSEFGGTETQY
TRBV7-2	TRBJ2-5	15	NA	ASSSRGQGALFVTQY
TRBV9	TRBJ2-5	13	NA	ASSPGQGAAETQY
TRBV7-9	TRBJ2-7	12	few	ASSLARAEDEQY
TRBV10-3	TRBJ2-1	11	NA	AIRDSALNEQF
TRBV9	TRBJ2-6	11	NA	ASSSLGANVLT
TRBV4-1	TRBJ1-2	12	NA	ASSQESGAYGYT
TRBV19	TRBJ2-3	12	NA	ASSTGLVGDTQY
TRBV23-1	TRBJ1-5	13	NA	ASSRWDGSNQPQH
TRBV11-2	TRBJ2-1	13	NA	ASSPLAGFYNEQF
TRBV7-9	TRBJ1-1	12	NA	ASTLSSVYTEAF